This TCR beta chain was captured in a study of T-cell reconstitution after alpha-beta-depleted transplantation in children. Germline-derived CDR1 and CDR2 are SGDLS and YYNGEE. V lost 7 bases to trimming and J lost 3 bases, with 13 bases between them. The length of the CDR3 is 13 residues. Unique molecular identifiers were built into the TCRbeta library. In TCRdb, the PCR reads were re-called with MiXCR into one record per CDR3 protein. This table holds roughly 590,000 distinct CDR3 sequences, around a sixth found once. This chain uses TRBV9 with TRBJ2-5; maybe TRBD1 (5 bases). The sequence came from a human donor who donated a stem cell graft to a child with acute myeloid leukemia. Sequenced material: PBMCs from the stem cell graft donor, taken from the stem cell graft. CDR3 protein: CASGLGREETQYF. Here the CDR3 DNA reads TGTGCCAGCGGATTAGGCAGGGAAGAGACCCAGTACTTC. Full variable domain (remainder filled in from reference TRBV9 and TRBJ2-5): DSGVTQTPKHLITATGQRVTLRCSPRSGDLSVYWYQQSLDQGLQFLIQYYNGEERAKGNILERFSAQQFPDLHSELNLSSLELGDSALYFCASGLGREETQYFGPGTRLLVL.